The rows below give T cell receptor beta chains drawn from one sample of a study of follicular helper T cells after annual influenza vaccination. Generated by immunoSEQ multiplex PCR, the TCRdb table keeps only in-frame clones and is missing some. The sample includes about 10,000 clones, around four fifths of them seen just once. This specimen was CXCR5- memory CD4+ T cells sorted from blood, taken 7 days after influenza vaccination. The receptor set was obtained from an adult who received the influenza vaccine. The CDR3 runs from the conserved cysteine through the conserved F or W. Each record gives: V gene, J gene, D gene, clone size, CDR3 protein, CDR3 DNA. A D gene is named only where the DNA matches it firmly. Clone size is shown for a subset of rows, as once, few, many or a class of expanded clone.

V: TRBV7-9; J: TRBJ2-5; D: TRBD1; size: -; CDR3: CASRPGQGQETQYF; DNA: TGTGCCAGCAGGCCGGGACAGGGCCAAGAGACCCAGTACTTC
V: TRBV28; J: TRBJ2-5; D: TRBD1; size: few; CDR3: CASSLAGTGWETQYF; DNA: TGTGCCAGCAGTTTGGCGGGGACAGGGTGGGAGACCCAGTACTTC
V: TRBV5-6; J: TRBJ2-2; D: -; size: -; CDR3: CASSPRRGRIVANTGELFF; DNA: TGTGCCAGCAGCCCTCGGCGGGGGCGAATCGTCGCGAACACCGGGGAGCTGTTTTTT
V: TRBV18; J: TRBJ1-2; D: -; size: -; CDR3: CASSPDTRNYGYTF; DNA: TGTGCCAGCTCACCCGACACCAGAAACTATGGCTACACCTTC
V: TRBV19; J: TRBJ2-5; D: TRBD2; size: -; CDR3: CASSPTSGRETQYF; DNA: TGTGCCAGTAGTCCAACTAGCGGCCGGGAGACCCAGTACTTC
V: TRBV7-8; J: TRBJ1-2; D: -; size: -; CDR3: CASSSAETARGYTF; DNA: TGTGCCAGCAGCTCTGCTGAGACAGCGAGGGGCTACACCTTC
V: TRBV7-8; J: TRBJ1-1; D: -; size: -; CDR3: CASSLMAFSPEAFF; DNA: TGTGCCAGCAGCTTAATGGCATTCTCCCCTGAAGCTTTCTTT
V: TRBV28; J: TRBJ1-3; D: -; size: -; CDR3: CASSWRGLSGNTIYF; DNA: TGTGCCAGCAGTTGGAGGGGTCTCTCTGGAAACACCATATATTTT
V: TRBV5-1; J: TRBJ2-2; D: -; size: -; CDR3: CASSLPTGQTGELFF; DNA: TGCGCCAGCAGCTTGCCGACAGGCCAGACCGGGGAGCTGTTTTTT
V: TRBV7-6; J: TRBJ1-3; D: -; size: -; CDR3: CASSLMPGGRGGNTIYF; DNA: TGTGCCAGCAGCTTGATGCCCGGGGGCAGGGGAGGAAACACCATATATTTT
V: TRBV7-6; J: TRBJ2-2; D: TRBD2; size: -; CDR3: CASSSSAGANTGELFF; DNA: TGTGCCAGCAGCTCCTCTGCGGGGGCGAACACCGGGGAGCTGTTTTTT
V: TRBV28; J: TRBJ1-4; D: -; size: -; CDR3: CASSSPTGATNEKLFF; DNA: TGTGCCAGCAGTTCTCCCACGGGGGCAACTAATGAAAAACTGTTTTTT
V: TRBV4-1; J: TRBJ1-1; D: -; size: -; CDR3: CASSQGQASNTEAFF; DNA: TGCGCCAGCAGCCAGGGTCAGGCCTCGAACACTGAAGCTTTCTTT
V: TRBV7-3; J: TRBJ1-2; D: TRBD1; size: -; CDR3: CASSLGTGGDGYTF; DNA: TGTGCCAGCAGCCTAGGGACAGGCGGGGATGGCTACACCTTC
V: TRBV15; J: TRBJ2-1; D: TRBD2; size: -; CDR3: CATSRGGGRAGGNEQFF; DNA: TGTGCCACCAGCAGAGGTGGCGGCCGGGCGGGGGGCAATGAGCAGTTCTTC
V: TRBV5-1; J: TRBJ2-3; D: -; size: -; CDR3: CASSGDNTDTQYF; DNA: TGCGCCAGCAGCGGGGATAACACAGATACGCAGTATTTT
V: TRBV30; J: TRBJ1-2; D: -; size: -; CDR3: CAWSRGGYGYTF; DNA: TGTGCCTGGAGTCGGGGCGGCTATGGCTACACCTTC
V: TRBV7-7; J: TRBJ1-1; D: -; size: few; CDR3: CASSFRMNTEAFF; DNA: TGTGCCAGCAGCTTCCGGATGAACACTGAAGCTTTCTTT
V: TRBV7-2; J: TRBJ2-5; D: -; size: -; CDR3: CASSQQPRSRQTQYF; DNA: TGTGCCAGCAGCCAACAGCCTCGAAGTAGGCAGACCCAGTACTTC
V: TRBV18; J: TRBJ1-2; D: -; size: few; CDR3: CASSPMAGAGDYGYTF; DNA: TGTGCCAGCTCACCAATGGCGGGTGCGGGTGACTATGGCTACACCTTC
V: TRBV5-1; J: TRBJ2-2; D: -; size: -; CDR3: CASSWSPGNGELFF; DNA: TGCGCCAGCAGCTGGAGTCCAGGGAACGGGGAGCTGTTTTTT
V: TRBV7-6; J: TRBJ2-3; D: -; size: -; CDR3: CASSLGTDTQYF; DNA: TGTGCCAGCAGCTTAGGTACAGATACGCAGTATTTT
V: TRBV5-6; J: TRBJ1-1; D: -; size: -; CDR3: CASSLVGGRTEAFF; DNA: TGTGCCAGCAGCTTGGTGGGGGGAAGGACTGAAGCTTTCTTT
V: TRBV19; J: TRBJ2-2; D: TRBD1; size: -; CDR3: CASSILQGARPGELFF; DNA: TGTGCCAGTAGTATCCTACAGGGGGCGCGCCCCGGGGAGCTGTTTTTT
V: TRBV28; J: TRBJ2-3; D: TRBD2; size: -; CDR3: CATRGNGQRGSTDTQYF; DNA: TGTGCCACCCGCGGGAATGGCCAGCGGGGAAGCACAGATACGCAGTATTTT
V: TRBV5-1; J: TRBJ1-1; D: -; size: -; CDR3: CASSLNGGTEAFF; DNA: TGCGCCAGCAGCTTGAACGGGGGCACTGAAGCTTTCTTT
V: TRBV6-5; J: TRBJ1-2; D: TRBD1; size: -; CDR3: CASTPLAGGVIGYTF; DNA: TGTGCCAGCACCCCCCTGGCAGGGGGCGTTATAGGCTACACCTTC
V: TRBV19; J: TRBJ1-1; D: -; size: -; CDR3: CASSPHSGMTEAFF; DNA: TGTGCCAGTAGTCCCCATTCCGGGATGACTGAAGCTTTCTTT
V: TRBV6-5; J: TRBJ1-5; D: -; size: once; CDR3: CASSPREGSNQPQHF; DNA: TGTGCCAGCAGCCCTCGGGAGGGCTCAAATCAGCCCCAGCATTTT
V: TRBV28; J: TRBJ2-7; D: -; size: -; CDR3: CASSLTGLSYEQYF; DNA: TGTGCCAGCAGTTTGACAGGCCTCTCCTACGAGCAGTACTTC
V: TRBV9; J: TRBJ1-6; D: TRBD1; size: -; CDR3: CASSTGQGNSPLHF; DNA: TGTGCCAGCAGCACGGGACAGGGGAATTCACCCCTCCACTTT
V: TRBV5-5; J: TRBJ1-3; D: -; size: -; CDR3: CASSPRGGNTIYF; DNA: TGTGCCAGCAGCCCCCGCGGTGGAAACACCATATATTTT
V: TRBV11-2; J: TRBJ2-3; D: -; size: -; CDR3: CASSLVGGRVTDTQYF; DNA: TGTGCCAGCAGCTTAGTAGGGGGGCGGGTCACAGATACGCAGTATTTT
V: TRBV2; J: TRBJ2-7; D: -; size: -; CDR3: CASELRSSYEQYF; DNA: TGTGCCAGCGAACTTAGGAGCTCCTACGAGCAGTACTTC
V: TRBV19; J: TRBJ1-1; D: -; size: once; CDR3: CASSIKWGGATEAFF; DNA: TGTGCCAGTAGTATAAAGTGGGGGGGCGCCACTGAAGCTTTCTTT